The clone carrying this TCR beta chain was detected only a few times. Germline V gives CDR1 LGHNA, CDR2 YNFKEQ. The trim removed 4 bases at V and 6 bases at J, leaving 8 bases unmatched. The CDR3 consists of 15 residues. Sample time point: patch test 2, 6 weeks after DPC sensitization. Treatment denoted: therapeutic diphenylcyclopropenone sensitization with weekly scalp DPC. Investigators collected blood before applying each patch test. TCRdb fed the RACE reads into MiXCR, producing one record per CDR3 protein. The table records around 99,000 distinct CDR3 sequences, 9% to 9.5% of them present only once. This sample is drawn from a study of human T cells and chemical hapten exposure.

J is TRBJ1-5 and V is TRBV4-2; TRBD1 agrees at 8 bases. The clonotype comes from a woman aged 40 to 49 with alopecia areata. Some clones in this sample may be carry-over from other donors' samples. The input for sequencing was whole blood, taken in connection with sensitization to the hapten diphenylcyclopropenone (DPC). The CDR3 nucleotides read TGTGCCAGCAGCCTATCCCAGGGGGCTGGTCAGCCCCAGCATTTT. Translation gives CASSLSQGAGQPQHF.